Listed here are 30 T cell receptor beta chains from one sample, sequenced in a study of cytomegalovirus exposure and HLA in healthy donors. PCR primers comprised 60 Vbeta and 13 Jbeta primers. Sequencing used immunoSEQ multiplex PCR; TCRdb keeps in-frame clones, though not all of them. The data show roughly 100,000 clones, 76% seen once. Sequencing was performed on PBMCs. These receptors all come from a man in his forties in good health and CMV-seronegative.

The chain is built from TRBV27 and TRBJ2-7; 9 positions match TRBD1. Trimming at V came to 1 base and at J to 3 bases, leaving 4 bases not matched to a gene. Per germline, CDR1 MNHEY and CDR2 SMNVEV (reference sequence). The CDR3 covers 15 residues. The chain's CDR3 is CASSLYSGQGYEQYF. DNA for the CDR3: TGTGCCAGCAGTTTATATTCGGGACAGGGCTACGAGCAGTACTTC.

The chain couples TRBV5-1 to TRBJ1-6; D might be TRBD1 (5 bases). Per the germline V gene, CDR1 is SGHRS and CDR2 is YFSETQ. The V end lost 0 bases, the J end lost 7 bases, and 14 bases lay between the germline ends. The CDR3 spans 16 residues. CDR3 sequence reads: CASSLGIQGRNSPLHF. Here the CDR3 DNA reads TGCGCCAGCAGCTTGGGAATTCAGGGTAGGAATTCACCCCTCCACTTT.

This clone was recorded once. This chain joins TRBV6-6 and TRBJ1-1, with 8 positions matching TRBD1. Germline assignment: CDR1 MNHNY and CDR2 SVGAGI (reference sequence). This CDR3 is 15 amino acids long. Trimming took 5 bases from V and 1 from J; bases not matched to a gene: 6. CDR3 sequence: CASSPGQDTNTEAFF. Here the CDR3 DNA reads TGTGCCAGCAGTCCGGGACAGGACACGAACACTGAAGCTTTCTTT.

The chain has TRBV4-1 and TRBJ2-7; 10 bases are a match to TRBD2. The germline gives CDR1 MGHRA, CDR2 YSYEKL. V shed 3 bases and J 7 bases; nucleotides not matched to a gene: 9. This CDR3 is built from 15 residues. This CDR3 reads CASSHLLAGAGEQYF. In DNA form, the CDR3 reads TGCGCCAGCAGCCACCTCCTAGCGGGAGCTGGAGAGCAGTACTTC.

The CDR3 DNA reads TGCGCCAGCAGCCAAGAACCCGACGGGGGTCGTACCTTGTACGAGCAGTACTTC. It codes for CASSQEPDGGRTLYEQYF. The chain has TRBV4-3 and TRBJ2-7; TRBD2 might be the D (6 bases). The CDR3 contains 18 residues. Trimming left V 0 bases short and J 4 bases short, with 22 bases between. Germline V lookup: CDR1 LGHNA, CDR2 YSLEER.

This chain uses TRBV6-5 with TRBJ2-5; D perhaps matches TRBD2 (7 bases). The length of the CDR3 is 14 residues. In germline, CDR1 is MNHEY, CDR2 SVGAGI. V lost 8 bases to trimming and J lost 4 bases, with 17 bases between them. The CDR3 loop is CASRLPGGVETQYF. The CDR3 DNA follows: TGTGCCAGCCGTCTGCCGGGGGGCGTAGAGACCCAGTACTTC.

The chain is built from TRBV2 and TRBJ2-1, with unresolved D. There are 11 residues in the CDR3. The germline CDR1 and CDR2 sequences are SNHLY and FYNNEI. V gave up 7 bases and J gave up 5 bases, with 6 bases separating them. The CDR3 region is CASNPDNEQFF. The CDR3 coding sequence is TGTGCCAGCAACCCGGACAATGAGCAGTTCTTC.

The chain has TRBV11-2 and TRBJ2-3; a possible D gene is TRBD2 (5 bases). CDR1 and CDR2 (germline): SGHAT, FQNNGV. Trimming cost V 5 bases and J 7 bases, with 19 bases left between them. This CDR3 region has 15 residues. The CDR3 region is CASSPANRVAYTQYF. The CDR3 region has the DNA TGTGCCAGCAGCCCCGCAAACAGAGTAGCGTATACGCAGTATTTT.

A few counts support this clone. The V and J genes are TRBV23-1 and TRBJ2-1; 9 nucleotides match TRBD2. TRBV23-1 counts as an open reading frame of uncertain function. The CDR3 has 14 residues. The V segment lost 5 bases and the J segment 8 bases; nucleotides outside the gene matches: 7. CDR3 nucleotide sequence: TGCGCCAGCAGTTTAGCGGGAGAGGCTGATGAGCAGTTCTTC. Encoded protein: CASSLAGEADEQFF.

The CDR3, as DNA: TGTGCCAGCAGCTTAGAGGGACAGGGGCCATTCGAGCAGTACTTC. This gives the protein CASSLEGQGPFEQYF. This rearrangement joins TRBV7-2 to TRBJ2-7, with 10 bases that match TRBD1. Germline values: CDR1 SGHTA, CDR2 FQGNSA. The CDR3 is made up of 15 amino acids. The V gene end was trimmed by 1 base and the J gene end by 6 bases; junction bases not matched to a gene: 6.

In regard to this clone: At one of its ends the junction is not consistent with the germline gene, which may arise from a read error. The chain couples TRBV7-9 to TRBJ2-7, with 7 bases that match TRBD1. Germline CDR1 reads SEHNR; CDR2 reads FQNEAQ (reference sequence). The CDR3 is 14 amino acids. This CDR3 reads CSSSSPGQNYEQYF. The CDR3 nucleotides read TGTTCCAGCAGCTCGCCGGGACAGAATTACGAGCAGTACTTC.

This rearrangement joins TRBV4-1 to TRBJ2-2; D gene unclear. V gave up 1 base and J gave up 1 base, with 10 bases separating them. CDR3 length equals 16 residues. From germline, CDR1 is MGHRA and CDR2 YSYEKL. Here the CDR3 DNA reads TGCGCCAGCAGCCAAGGACTCCTGGGGAACACCGGGGAGCTGTTTTTT. Residues: CASSQGLLGNTGELFF.

The genes are TRBV10-3 and TRBJ2-3; 7 bases agree with TRBD1. Germline values: CDR1 ENHRY, CDR2 SYGVKD. The CDR3 spans 15 residues. V was clipped by 1 base and J by 1 base; unmatched bases: 2. This CDR3 reads CAISEFGQGTDTQYF. The CDR3 nucleotides read TGTGCCATCAGTGAGTTTGGACAGGGCACAGATACGCAGTATTTT.

This sequence joins TRBV5-4 and TRBJ1-6, with 10 bases matching TRBD1. The CDR3 covers 15 residues. V gave up 2 bases and J gave up 8 bases; unmatched junction bases: 4. Germline V gene sequence: CDR1 SGHNT, CDR2 YYREEE (reference sequence). CDR3 in amino acids: CASSLTGTGDSPLHF. The DNA of the CDR3 is TGTGCCAGCAGCTTAACCGGGACAGGGGATTCACCCCTCCACTTT.

This clone was seen only a few times. The rearrangement links TRBV28 to TRBJ2-7; a possible D gene is TRBD1 (6 bases). The V gene's germline CDR1 is MDHEN and CDR2 SYDVKM. The CDR3 extends over 14 amino acids. V was clipped by 6 bases and J by 6 bases, with 18 bases between them. CDR3 nucleotide sequence: TGTGCCAGCAGGCGTGGGCAGGGGTTCTTCGAGCAGTACTTC. It codes for CASRRGQGFFEQYF.

The V call is TRBV28, the J call TRBJ1-5; no definite D call. The CDR3 consists of 13 residues. Trimming removed 1 base at V and 6 bases at J, with 7 bases between. Looked up from germline, CDR1 is MDHEN and CDR2 is SYDVKM. CDR3 sequence reads: CASSLYPSQPQHF. DNA for the CDR3: TGTGCCAGCAGTTTATACCCGAGTCAGCCCCAGCATTTT.

The chain joins TRBV30 to TRBJ2-7; TRBD1 might be the D (5 bases). CDR1 and CDR2 from the germline V gene are GTSNPN and SVGIG (reference sequence). The CDR3 runs 11 residues. V was clipped by 4 bases and J by 3 bases, with 7 bases between them. This CDR3 reads CAWKRGYEQYF. CDR3 DNA: TGTGCCTGGAAAAGGGGCTACGAGCAGTACTTC.

V gene TRBV29-1 combines with J gene TRBJ2-5; 8 bases line up with TRBD2. The J call may not be correct, given that the DNA end is closer to TRBJ2-7. The CDR3 runs to 14 residues. Germline V lookup: CDR1 SQVTM, CDR2 ANQGSEA. In DNA form, the CDR3 reads TGCAGCGTCAGAACTAGCGGCCTCTCCTACGAGCAGTACTTC. Translation: CSVRTSGLSYEQYF.

This clone has a single count. This chain uses TRBV10-3 with TRBJ2-1; TRBD1 aligns across 10 bases. The CDR3 runs to 13 residues. The V gene end was trimmed by 4 bases and the J gene end by 8 bases; junction bases not matched to a gene: 2. Germline V gives CDR1 ENHRY, CDR2 SYGVKD. This chain's CDR3 is CAISGQGAYEQFF. The CDR3 nucleotides read TGTGCCATCAGTGGACAGGGGGCATATGAGCAGTTCTTC.

This clone was seen once. The CDR3 here is CASSYSTATDTQYF. The CDR3 DNA follows: TGCGCCAGCAGCTATTCAACAGCCACAGATACGCAGTATTTT. The chain has TRBV5-1 and TRBJ2-3; no clear D. Germline V lookup: CDR1 SGHRS, CDR2 YFSETQ. The CDR3 runs 14 residues. Trimming pared 3 bases from V and 2 bases from J, leaving 10 bases between.

The chain has TRBV9 and TRBJ2-2; D is unresolved. Per germline, CDR1 SGDLS and CDR2 YYNGEE. Trimming took 4 bases from V and 7 from J, leaving 14 bases between them. The CDR3 spans 14 residues. The chain's CDR3 is CASSLPAGDGELFF. CDR3 bases: TGTGCCAGCAGCCTCCCGGCAGGTGACGGGGAGCTGTTTTTT.

The chain couples TRBV7-6 to TRBJ2-1; D is unresolved. With 5 bases removed from V and 6 bases from J, the gap between germline ends came to 14 bases. Germline CDR1 and CDR2: SGHVS and FNYEAQ. This CDR3 contains 14 residues. The CDR3 sequence: CASSPSGDFNEQFF. As DNA, the CDR3 is TGTGCCAGCAGCCCGAGTGGAGATTTCAATGAGCAGTTCTTC.

This clone was picked up one time. This chain uses TRBV29-1 with TRBJ2-5; a possible D gene is TRBD1 (6 bases). Trimming took off 5 bases at V and 4 bases at J, with 17 bases between the two ends. The CDR3 spans 14 residues. The germline V gene encodes CDR1 SQVTM and CDR2 ANQGSEA. The CDR3 nucleotides read TGCAGCGTTATTGGGCAGGGGATCCGAGAGACCCAGTACTTC. Amino acid sequence: CSVIGQGIRETQYF.

This sequence joins TRBV15 and TRBJ1-4; 7 positions agree with TRBD1. Germline loops: CDR1 LNHNV, CDR2 YYDKDF (reference sequence). CDR3 length: 14 amino acids. J was trimmed by 12 bases and V by 0 bases; bases with no gene match: 7. CDR3 DNA sequence: TGTGCCACCAGCAGAGAGGGAACAGGGGTACAACTGTTTTTT. It specifies CATSREGTGVQLFF.

The chain uses TRBV5-1 and TRBJ2-5; 9 bases are a match to TRBD1. Germline V gene sequence: CDR1 SGHRS, CDR2 YFSETQ. The CDR3 length is 16 residues. The trim removed 4 bases at V and 5 bases at J, leaving 12 bases unmatched. The CDR3 region is CASSPDPGQGRETQYF. For the CDR3, the DNA is TGCGCCAGCAGCCCCGATCCGGGACAGGGAAGGGAGACCCAGTACTTC.

This clone was detected once. The V gene is TRBV5-1, the J gene TRBJ1-2; D might be TRBD1 (5 bases). Germline CDR1 SGHRS, CDR2 YFSETQ. Trimming took off 4 bases at V and 3 bases at J, with 10 bases between the two ends. There are 13 residues in the CDR3. The CDR3 protein is CASSTQGDYGYTF. The CDR3 region has the DNA TGCGCCAGCAGCACCCAGGGTGACTATGGCTACACCTTC.

The chain has TRBV10-3 and TRBJ2-6; D may be TRBD2 (5 bases). This CDR3 is built from 17 residues. V lost 7 bases and J 2 bases, leaving 18 bases between the germline ends. The germline V gene encodes CDR1 ENHRY and CDR2 SYGVKD. The CDR3: CAITSSGFRAGANVLTF. Here the CDR3 DNA reads TGTGCCATCACATCGTCGGGGTTCCGGGCTGGGGCCAACGTCCTGACTTTC.

This clone was detected only a few times. The rearrangement links TRBV4-3 to TRBJ2-5; 7 bases map to TRBD1. Germline CDR1 reads LGHNA; CDR2 reads YSLEER. The ends lost 2 bases at V and 4 bases at J; junction bases unmatched: 10. The CDR3 totals 16 residues. The CDR3 region is CASSQRLNRGAETQYF. The CDR3 DNA sequence: TGCGCCAGCAGCCAACGCCTCAACAGGGGCGCAGAGACCCAGTACTTC.

The chain couples TRBV5-1 to TRBJ2-2; 8 bases agree with TRBD1. Germline V gene sequence: CDR1 SGHRS, CDR2 YFSETQ. The CDR3 spans 14 residues. Trimming took 4 bases from V and 5 from J; bases not matched to a gene: 4. The CDR3 spells CASSADRETGELFF. CDR3 sequence (DNA): TGCGCCAGCAGCGCGGACAGGGAAACCGGGGAGCTGTTTTTT.

The chain combines TRBV28 with TRBJ1-1; D uncertain. V was clipped by 3 bases and J by 4 bases, with 9 bases between them. The CDR3 spans 13 residues. Germline V CDR1 and CDR2: MDHEN, SYDVKM. The chain's CDR3 is CASSLTGGTEAFF. In DNA form, the CDR3 reads TGTGCCAGCAGTTTGACGGGAGGCACTGAAGCTTTCTTT.